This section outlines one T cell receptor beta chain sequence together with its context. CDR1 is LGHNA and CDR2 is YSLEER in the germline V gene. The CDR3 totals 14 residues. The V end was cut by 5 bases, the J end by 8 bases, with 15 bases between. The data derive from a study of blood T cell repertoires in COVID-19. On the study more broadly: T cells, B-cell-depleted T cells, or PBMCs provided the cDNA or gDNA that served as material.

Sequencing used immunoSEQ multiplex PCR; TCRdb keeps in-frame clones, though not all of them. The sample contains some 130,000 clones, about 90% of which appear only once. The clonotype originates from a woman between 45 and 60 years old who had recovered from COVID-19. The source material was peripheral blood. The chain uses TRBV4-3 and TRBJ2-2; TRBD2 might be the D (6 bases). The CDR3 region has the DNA TGCGCCAGCAGCAAGAGGCGGGAAGGGGGGGAGCTGTTTTTT. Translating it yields CASSKRREGGELFF.